This T cell receptor (beta chain) was recovered during a study of identical twins. Template switching added a universal primer site; cDNA carried unique molecular identifiers. TCRdb re-analysed the 5' RACE reads in MiXCR, keeping a single row per CDR3 protein. The table includes more than 1.5 million distinct CDR3 sequences, around a third detected once. Worth noting for this clonotype: Its antigen is not known.

J was trimmed by 7 bases and V by 0 bases; bases with no gene match: 4. The CDR3 spans 13 residues. CDR1 is GTSNPN and CDR2 is SVGIG in the germline V gene (reference sequence). Broader study findings: With beta out-of-frame sequences, excess sharing by twins was weaker. Some out-of-frame alpha sequences were shared by twins, and these showed excess low generation probability. Models predicted less out-of-frame TCR alpha sharing in monozygotic twins than was found.

This TCR came from a newborn girl in good health. The chain uses TRBV30 and TRBJ2-7; 9 bases map to TRBD1. Sequencing used cord blood. The CDR3 region has the DNA TGTGCCTGGAGTGTAAGGACAGGGGAGGAGCAGTACTTC. The encoded protein is CAWSVRTGEEQYF.